Sequencing of this TCR beta chain was carried out in a study of cytomegalovirus exposure and HLA in healthy donors. The study's findings and limits: Earlier analysis yielded a pattern in which most TCR beta V segments were productive about 90% or about 30% of the time.

In germline, CDR1 is SGDLS, CDR2 YYNGEE. This CDR3 has 16 amino acids. V dropped 3 bases and J dropped 4; count of bases not matched to a gene: 11. About this clone itself: Its specificity is unknown.

The PCR was carried out with 60 Vbeta primers and 13 Jbeta primers. Assay used: immunoSEQ multiplex PCR; TCRdb lists only in-frame clones, some missing. The data contain around 92,000 clones, roughly 76% of them singletons. The origin of this receptor is a human donor in good health. The specimen was PBMCs. The chain has TRBV9 and TRBJ1-1; 8 bases match TRBD1. CDR3 sequence reads: CASSGVTGVVGTEAFF. As DNA, the CDR3 is TGTGCCAGCAGCGGGGTGACAGGGGTAGTGGGCACTGAAGCTTTCTTT.